This TCR beta chain was sequenced in a study of blood T cell repertoires in COVID-19 (dated by TCRdb to the early 2020s). At the level of the whole study: Samples covering the acute and convalescent phases of COVID-19 were provided by collaborators in the United States, Italy and Spain. The prospective study material was composed of cDNA or gDNA derived from T cells, B-cell-depleted T cells, or PBMCs. The dataset comprised deeply sampled blood TCRbeta repertoires from subjects exposed to, actively infected with, or recovered from COVID-19. The repertoires were made available in a free public database intended to serve as a resource for research on the immune response to SARS-CoV-2. Samples were obtained from the ongoing ImmuneRACE study (first 160 participants) and from some 1,300 subjects provided by 6 global collaborators. A de-identified subject ID, COVID-19 status, age in years and sex were almost always included in the sample metadata. Where available, HLA class I and class II types were taken from metadata supplied by the sample provider and were not determined by assay-based typing. Beyond this particular receptor, the publication reports: The amount of clinical and demographic metadata varied by source and participant and was provided uncurated.

The CDR3, from cysteine to phenylalanine, totals 15 residues. Solely the CDR3 DNA is kept, with 45 bases framed from the first base. The CDR1 and CDR2 encoded by the germline V gene are ENHRY and SYGVKD. Trimming takes 2 bases off V and 7 bases off J; junction bases not matched to a gene: 4. The collaborating institutions used their own protocols to collect whole blood in K2EDTA tubes. For TCRbeta analysis, collaborator samples were shipped as frozen whole blood, as isolated PBMCs, or as DNA extracted from either sample type. Turning to this clone: Its antigen is still unknown. No much larger clone is present one base from it, and per-base qualities are unavailable.

TCRbeta CDR3 regions were amplified from genomic DNA using the immunoSEQ Assay, a bias-controlled multiplex PCR. As for the original processing: Within the assay, amplification of reference gene primers was used to estimate how many nucleated cells each sample contained. Sequence reads were collapsed and filtered to measure the absolute abundance of every unique TCRbeta CDR3 rearrangement. Productive Simpson clonality was computed per sample as the square root of Simpson's diversity index over productive rearrangements. The table was pulled from immuneACCESS by TCRdb, which kept in-frame rearrangements only. Such tables lose some clones; where checked, under half of the loss comes from unresolved V genes, and the rest has no known cause. Clonal size and the V and J genes are those of that table, whereas D and trimming came from the DNA. Present in this sample are about 11,000 clones, nearly 90% of which were seen just once. Of the sample, roughly 9.1% falls within the top ten clones.

The TCR originated in a human donor in a cohort sampled during active COVID-19. The sequenced sample consisted of peripheral blood. The V and J segments used are TRBV10-3 and TRBJ2-3, with 12 central nucleotides matching TRBD2. DNA sequence: TGTGCCATCAGTGAGACTAGCGGGGGGTTGTATACGCAGTATTTT. Protein translation: CAISETSGGLYTQYF.